This note documents a single TCR beta chain sequence. Its antigen remains unidentified. This sample stems from a study of radiotherapy plus CTLA-4 blockade in lung cancer. Study context: Disease control was seen in roughly 30% of patients, objective responses in more than 15%.

Data came from immunoSEQ multiplex PCR; TCRdb stores just in-frame clones and leaves some out. The data show about 98,000 clones, 82% seen once. This CDR3 spans 16 amino acids. J was trimmed by 5 bases and V by 4 bases; bases with no gene match: 15. The V gene's germline CDR1 is SGHRS and CDR2 YFSETQ. Study observations and caveats: Expansion in blood of tumor-derived TCR clones was seen after radiotherapy plus ipilimumab. In blood, early T cell clone dynamics reportedly predicted response best, together with interferon-beta.

The material was peripheral blood, obtained from a patient treated with radiotherapy plus ipilimumab. This TCR was recovered from a human donor with non-small cell lung cancer who had a partial response to radiotherapy plus ipilimumab. The V gene is TRBV5-1, the J gene TRBJ2-7, with 7 bases aligning to TRBD1. The CDR3 DNA sequence: TGCGCCAGCAGCCTCATTCAGACAGGGCGGATCCACGAGCAGTACTTC. The encoded protein is CASSLIQTGRIHEQYF.